This T cell receptor (beta chain) originates from a study of CD8+ T cells in alopecia areata. The CDR3 runs to 16 residues. The V end was cut by 1 base, the J end by 2 bases, with 16 bases between. The germline CDR1 and CDR2 sequences are SGHRS and YFSETQ. cDNA serving as the sequencing template came from extracted, reverse transcribed RNA. TCRdb's copy holds only in-frame clones and misses some; the assay was immunoSEQ multiplex PCR. The sample lists 150,000 or so clones, about 90% occurring once. This chain joins TRBV5-1 and TRBJ2-7, with D perhaps matching TRBD2 (7 bases). Sequencing was performed on CD8+ T cells sorted from blood, taken at week 0. The receptor's source is a human donor with alopecia areata. The DNA of the CDR3 is TGCGCCAGCAGCTTGTATCGCGGGGGCCCCACCTACGAGCAGTACTTC. It specifies CASSLYRGGPTYEQYF.